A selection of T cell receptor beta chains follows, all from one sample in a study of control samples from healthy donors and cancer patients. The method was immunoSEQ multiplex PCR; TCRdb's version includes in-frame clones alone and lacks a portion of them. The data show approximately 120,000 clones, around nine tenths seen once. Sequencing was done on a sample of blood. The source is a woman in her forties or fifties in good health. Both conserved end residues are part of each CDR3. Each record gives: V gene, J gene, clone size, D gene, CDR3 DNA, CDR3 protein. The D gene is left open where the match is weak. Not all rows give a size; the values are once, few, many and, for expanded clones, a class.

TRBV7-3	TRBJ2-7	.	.	TGTGCCAGCAGCTTAAACGGCTTAACCTACGAGCAGTACTTC	CASSLNGLTYEQYF
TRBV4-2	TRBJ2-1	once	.	TGTGCCAGCAGCCAAGTGGGTGGCGGCGAGCAGTTCTTC	CASSQVGGGEQFF
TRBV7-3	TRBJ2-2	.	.	TGTGCCAGCAGCGTACGCGAGACGAAGGGCGGGGAGCTGTTTTTT	CASSVRETKGGELFF
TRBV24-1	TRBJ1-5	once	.	TGTGCCACCAGTGACCCCCGGGCGACGGATAGCAATCAGCCCCAGCATTTT	CATSDPRATDSNQPQHF
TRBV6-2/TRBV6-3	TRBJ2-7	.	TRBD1	TGTGCCAGCACCCCTCTGACAGGGAGTTACGAGCAGTACTTC	CASTPLTGSYEQYF
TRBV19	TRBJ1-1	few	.	TGTGCCAGTAGTTTTCAGGGCAGCACTGAAGCTTTCTTT	CASSFQGSTEAFF
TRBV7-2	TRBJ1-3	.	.	TGTGCCAGCAGCTTAGTAAGGGTATCTGGAAACACCATATATTTT	CASSLVRVSGNTIYF
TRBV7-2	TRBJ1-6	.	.	TGTGCCAGCAGCTTAGCCTCGGGCAGGGCTAATTCACCCCTCCACTTT	CASSLASGRANSPLHF
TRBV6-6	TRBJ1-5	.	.	TGTGCCAGCAGTTACTTCGAGAGGGTCTGGGATCAGCCCCAGCATTTT	CASSYFERVWDQPQHF
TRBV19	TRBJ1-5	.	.	TGTGCCAGTAGTAGCCCGGGCCACTATAGCAATCAGCCCCAGCATTTT	CASSSPGHYSNQPQHF
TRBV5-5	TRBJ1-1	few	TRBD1	TGTGCCAGCAGCCCAGGGGGACAGGGAAACACTGAAGCTTTCTTT	CASSPGGQGNTEAFF
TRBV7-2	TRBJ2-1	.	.	TGTGCCAGCTTTAGGCAAGCGGTCTCCTACAATGAGCAGTTCTTC	CASFRQAVSYNEQFF
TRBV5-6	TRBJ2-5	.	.	TGTGCCAGCAGCTGGGGGCAGGTTCGGGCAGGGGCCCAGTACTTC	CASSWGQVRAGAQYF
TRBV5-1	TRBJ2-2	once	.	TGCGCCAGCAGTGGCTCGGTGGTGAACACCGGGGAGCTGTTTTTT	CASSGSVVNTGELFF
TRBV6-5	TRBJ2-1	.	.	TGTGCCAGCATTGGGGGTGACAATGAGCAGTTCTTC	CASIGGDNEQFF
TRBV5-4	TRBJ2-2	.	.	TGTGCCAGCCTCGTCCGGGGGCAAAACACCGGGGAGCTGTTTTTT	CASLVRGQNTGELFF
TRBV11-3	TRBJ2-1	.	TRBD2	TGTGCCAGCAGCAGTCTAGCGGGGGGGGATGAGCAGTTCTTC	CASSSLAGGDEQFF
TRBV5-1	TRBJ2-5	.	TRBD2	TGCGCCAGCAGCTTAGAAGCGGGAAGAGAGACCCAGTACTTC	CASSLEAGRETQYF
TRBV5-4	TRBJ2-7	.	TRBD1	TGTGCCAGCAGCTTCGGGCAGGGGGATTACGAGCAGTACTTC	CASSFGQGDYEQYF
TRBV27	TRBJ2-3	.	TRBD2	TGTGCCAGCAGAGGGAGGGCCACAGATACGCAGTATTTT	CASRGRATDTQYF
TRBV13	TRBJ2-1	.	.	TGTGCCAGCAGCCGACCGTGGACAAAAGAGTACAATGAGCAGTTCTTC	CASSRPWTKEYNEQFF
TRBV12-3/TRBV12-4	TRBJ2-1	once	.	TGTGCCAGCACCCCGGCACTCTACAATGAGCAGTTCTTC	CASTPALYNEQFF
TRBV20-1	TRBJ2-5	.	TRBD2	TGCAGTGCTAGTCCTCTAACGGGGGGGCAAGAGACCCAGTACTTC	CSASPLTGGQETQYF